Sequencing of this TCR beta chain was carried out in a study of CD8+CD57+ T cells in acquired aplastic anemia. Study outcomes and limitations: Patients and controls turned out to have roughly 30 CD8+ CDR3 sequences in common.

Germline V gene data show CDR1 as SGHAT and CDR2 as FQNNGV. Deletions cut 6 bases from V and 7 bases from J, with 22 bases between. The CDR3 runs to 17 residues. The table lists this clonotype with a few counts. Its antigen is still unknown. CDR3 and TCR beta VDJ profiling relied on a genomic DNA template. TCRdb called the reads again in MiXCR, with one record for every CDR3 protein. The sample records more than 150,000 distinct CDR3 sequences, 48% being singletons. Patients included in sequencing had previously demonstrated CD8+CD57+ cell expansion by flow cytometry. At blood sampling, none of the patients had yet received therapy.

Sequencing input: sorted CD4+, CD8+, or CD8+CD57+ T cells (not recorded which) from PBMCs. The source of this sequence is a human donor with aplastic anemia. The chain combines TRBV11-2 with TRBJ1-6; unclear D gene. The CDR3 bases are TGTGCCAGCAGTTCGCATACGGTCCGGGTCTCAAATTCACCCCTCCACTTT. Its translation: CASSSHTVRVSNSPLHF. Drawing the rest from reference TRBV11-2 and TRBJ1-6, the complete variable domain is EAGVAQSPRYKIIEKRQSVAFWCNPISGHATLYWYQQILGQGPKLLIQFQNNGVVDDSQLPKDRFSAERLKGVDSTLKIQPAKLEDSAVYLCASSSHTVRVSNSPLHFGNGTRLTVT.